These 8 T cell receptor beta chains share one sample of origin, sequenced in a study of CD8 T cells in Susac syndrome. With random hexamers, reverse transcription was performed on about 0.5 to 1 ug of RNA. TCRdb called the immunoSEQ multiplex PCR reads again in MiXCR, with one record for every CDR3 protein. The table has 150,000 to 200,000 distinct CDR3 sequences, around 93% seen once. Sequencing input: CD4+ T cells from PBMCs. Receptors originate from a human donor in good health.

The chain employs TRBV6-5 and TRBJ1-3; D possibly corresponds to TRBD1 (5 bases). Trimming stripped 0 bases from V and 2 bases from J, with 8 bases between. Per the germline V gene, CDR1 is MNHEY and CDR2 is SVGAGI. The CDR3 covers 15 residues. CDR3 coding DNA: TGTGCCAGCAGTTACTCTCCGACAGCTGGAAACACCATATATTTT. Encoded protein: CASSYSPTAGNTIYF.

J is TRBJ1-1 and V is TRBV7-9, with D possibly matching TRBD1 (6 bases). The ends were cut back, 2 bases at V and 2 bases at J, with 12 bases in the middle. Germline V CDR1 and CDR2: SEHNR, FQNEAQ (reference sequence). CDR3 size: 15 residues. CDR3 amino acids: CASSLIPGTNTEAFF. CDR3 bases: TGTGCCAGCAGCTTAATTCCCGGGACAAACACTGAAGCTTTCTTT.

The chain links TRBV7-2 to TRBJ1-2; D not certain. Germline values: CDR1 SGHTA, CDR2 FQGNSA. V was shortened by 3 bases and J by 8 bases, with 10 bases between the two germline ends. CDR3 length equals 12 residues. The CDR3 region has the DNA TGTGCCAGCAGCTTCGACAACCGAGGCTACACCTTC. It translates to CASSFDNRGYTF.

J is TRBJ1-5 and V is TRBV10-3; D perhaps matches TRBD1 (5 bases). The CDR3 has 12 amino acids. CDR1 and CDR2 from the germline V gene are ENHRY and SYGVKD. Trimming stripped 2 bases from V and 6 bases from J, with 5 bases between. Here the CDR3 reads CAISEGTQPQHF. The CDR3 DNA follows: TGTGCCATCAGTGAGGGGACTCAGCCCCAGCATTTT.

A few counts support this clonotype. The rearrangement uses TRBV4-1 and TRBJ2-7; no reliable D call. Looked up from germline, CDR1 is MGHRA and CDR2 is YSYEKL. This CDR3 is built from 13 residues. V dropped 0 bases and J dropped 3 bases, with 6 bases sitting between them. Here the CDR3 reads CASSQEAHYEQYF. CDR3 DNA: TGCGCCAGCAGCCAAGAGGCCCACTACGAGCAGTACTTC.

The chain couples TRBV7-9 to TRBJ1-4, with unresolved D. The CDR3 runs 13 residues. The V gene lost 8 bases and the J gene lost 2 bases, with 9 bases spanning the gap. The germline gives CDR1 SEHNR, CDR2 FQNEAQ (reference sequence). DNA for the CDR3: TGTGCCAGCGGAGGCCAGACTAATGAAAAACTGTTTTTT. Translated, it gives CASGGQTNEKLFF.

The chain recombines TRBV29-1 with TRBJ2-1; 7 positions agree with TRBD1. The junction had 4 bases not matched to a gene; V was cut back by 5 bases and J by 6 bases. From germline, CDR1 is SQVTM and CDR2 ANQGSEA. The CDR3 is 12 amino acids. CDR3: CSVHGTANEQFF. The CDR3 DNA reads TGCAGCGTTCACGGGACAGCCAATGAGCAGTTCTTC.

This CDR3 reads CAQGTGTSGTGELFF. The CDR3 bases are TGTGCCCAAGGGACAGGGACCTCGGGCACCGGGGAGCTGTTTTTT. The rearrangement links TRBV7-9 to TRBJ2-2; the match to TRBD1 covers 9 bases. This CDR3 region has 15 residues. Germline assignment: CDR1 SEHNR and CDR2 FQNEAQ (reference sequence). The J segment lost 4 bases and the V segment lost 11 bases, leaving 11 bases of the junction unmatched.